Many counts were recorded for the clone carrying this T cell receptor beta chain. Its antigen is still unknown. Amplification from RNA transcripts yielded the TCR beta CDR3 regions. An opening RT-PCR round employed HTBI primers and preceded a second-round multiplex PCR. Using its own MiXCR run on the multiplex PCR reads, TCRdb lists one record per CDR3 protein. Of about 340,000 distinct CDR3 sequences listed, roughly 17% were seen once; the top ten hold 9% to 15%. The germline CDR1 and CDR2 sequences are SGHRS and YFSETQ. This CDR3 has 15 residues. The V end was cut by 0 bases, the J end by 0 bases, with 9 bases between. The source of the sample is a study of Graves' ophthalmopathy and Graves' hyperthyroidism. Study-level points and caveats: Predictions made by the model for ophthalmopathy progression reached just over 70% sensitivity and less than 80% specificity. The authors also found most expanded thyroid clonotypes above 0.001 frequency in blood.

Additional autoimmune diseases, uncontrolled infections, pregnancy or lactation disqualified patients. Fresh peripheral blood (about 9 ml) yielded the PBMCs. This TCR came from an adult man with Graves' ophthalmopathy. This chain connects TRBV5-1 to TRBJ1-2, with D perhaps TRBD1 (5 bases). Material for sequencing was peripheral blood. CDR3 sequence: CASSLGRGTNYGYTF. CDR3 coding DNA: TGCGCCAGCAGCTTGGGTCGGGGGACTAACTATGGCTACACCTTC.